A single sample gave rise to the 8 T cell receptor beta chains below, sequenced in a study of T cell responses to AZD1222 COVID-19 vaccine. Data came from immunoSEQ multiplex PCR; TCRdb stores just in-frame clones and leaves some out. The table lists around 120,000 clones, around 89% of them singletons. The sample was peripheral blood, taken on day 0 of MenACWY control vaccination. The receptors come from an adult in good health.

The J gene is TRBJ2-2, the V gene TRBV5-1; D is perhaps TRBD2 (6 bases). Germline-derived CDR1 and CDR2 are SGHRS and YFSETQ. The V gene lost 4 bases and the J gene lost 5 bases, with 9 bases spanning the gap. There are 13 residues in the CDR3. DNA of the CDR3: TGCGCCAGCAGCCAGGGAGGAACCGGGGAGCTGTTTTTT. Amino acids: CASSQGGTGELFF. Full variable domain (rest looked up from reference TRBV5-1 and TRBJ2-2): KAGVTQTPRYLIKTRGQQVTLSCSPISGHRSVSWYQQTPGQGLQFLFEYFSETQRNKGNFPGRFSGRQFSNSRSEMNVSTLELGDSALYLCASSQGGTGELFFGEGSRLTVL.

V and J are TRBV6-5 and TRBJ2-1; 9 bases are a match to TRBD2. Germline loops: CDR1 MNHEY, CDR2 SVGAGI. The CDR3 sequence is 15 residues long. V shed 0 bases and J 4 bases; nucleotides not matched to a gene: 1. CDR3 sequence reads: CASSYSTSGYNEQFF. For the CDR3, the DNA is TGTGCCAGCAGTTACTCTACTAGCGGGTACAATGAGCAGTTCTTC.

The V and J genes are TRBV4-3 and TRBJ2-2; a possible D gene is TRBD2 (5 bases). Germline V gives CDR1 LGHNA, CDR2 YSLEER. The CDR3 extends over 12 amino acids. The V gene lost 5 bases and the J gene lost 6 bases, with 7 bases spanning the gap. The CDR3 region has the DNA TGCGCCAGCAGCTTACTAGCCGGGGAGCTGTTTTTT. Residues: CASSLLAGELFF.

This chain connects TRBV7-2 to TRBJ2-1; D might be TRBD2 (6 bases). The CDR3 is made up of 17 amino acids. Germline V CDR1 and CDR2: SGHTA, FQGNSA. V lost 2 bases and J 9 bases, leaving 23 bases between the germline ends. The CDR3 nucleotides are TGTGCCAGCAGCTTAAGAAGACTCGGTGGGAGGATTGGTGAGCAGTTCTTC. It codes for CASSLRRLGGRIGEQFF.

This chain connects TRBV6-1 to TRBJ2-5; TRBD2 aligns across 7 bases. The V gene end was trimmed by 11 bases and the J gene end by 1 base; junction bases not matched to a gene: 4. The length of the CDR3 is 12 residues. CDR1 and CDR2 (germline): MNHNS, SASEGT. The CDR3 loop is CAGGEVQETQYF. The CDR3 nucleotides are TGTGCCGGGGGGGAGGTCCAAGAGACCCAGTACTTC.

The CDR3 protein is CAWSVDFRGEQFF. CDR3 sequence (DNA): TGTGCCTGGAGTGTAGACTTTAGGGGTGAGCAGTTCTTC. The rearrangement links TRBV30 to TRBJ2-1; possible D gene TRBD1, 5 bases. Germline V CDR1 and CDR2: GTSNPN, SVGIG (reference sequence). The CDR3 contains 13 residues. V lost 0 bases and J lost 9, with 12 bases in between.

The rearrangement links TRBV5-1 to TRBJ2-1, with 7 bases that match TRBD2. The V gene end was trimmed by 3 bases and the J gene end by 5 bases; junction bases not matched to a gene: 5. This CDR3 is built from 14 residues. Per the germline V gene, CDR1 is SGHRS and CDR2 is YFSETQ. In DNA, the CDR3 is TGCGCCAGCAGCTCGAGCGGGGCCCACAATGAGCAGTTCTTC. Translated, it gives CASSSSGAHNEQFF.

This clone was counted once. The rearrangement joins TRBV10-3 to TRBJ1-1; 9 bases agree with TRBD1. The CDR3 spans 15 residues. The trim removed 2 bases at V and 8 bases at J, leaving 9 bases unmatched. Germline V gene sequence: CDR1 ENHRY, CDR2 SYGVKD. CDR3: CAISEQNRGQAEAFF. The CDR3 DNA reads as TGTGCCATCAGTGAGCAGAACAGGGGGCAAGCGGAAGCTTTCTTT.